Listed below are T cell receptor beta chains from one sample, sequenced in a study of blood T cell repertoires in COVID-19. Method: immunoSEQ multiplex PCR; TCRdb's copy keeps in-frame clones and lacks some. The sample lists about 220,000 clones; around 84% were seen once. Sequencing was carried out using peripheral blood. The receptors shown here come from a human donor in a cohort sampled during active COVID-19. Each CDR3 is given without its conserved first and last residue.

cdr3_aa: ASSLEQGGSSGANVLT; v_call: TRBV5-4
cdr3_aa: ASIMDRGYNSPLH; v_call: TRBV6-5
cdr3_aa: ASSLDLAGVSGNTIY; v_call: TRBV5-1
cdr3_aa: ATGTGGKDGYT; v_call: TRBV10-3
cdr3_aa: ASSPARTGELF; v_call: TRBV6-5
cdr3_aa: ASSQEGSVGQY; v_call: TRBV3-1/TRBV3-2
cdr3_aa: ASSEIQLQETQY; v_call: TRBV25-1
cdr3_aa: ASSTRQGVGGYT; v_call: TRBV19
cdr3_aa: ASSSRTASYGYT; v_call: TRBV28
cdr3_aa: ASSPPSGGNTIY; v_call: TRBV9
cdr3_aa: ASSPTQGVGTEAF; v_call: TRBV4-3
cdr3_aa: ASSVNVGQGYRYT; v_call: TRBV5-1
cdr3_aa: ASSLTGESVTDTQY; v_call: TRBV27
cdr3_aa: ASSGGNMNTEAF; v_call: TRBV18
cdr3_aa: SVPTGGVGYT; v_call: TRBV29-1
cdr3_aa: ASSSRRGRGVEDEQF; v_call: TRBV7-2
cdr3_aa: AIGGILGEGELF; v_call: TRBV10-3
cdr3_aa: ASSLGGTGMSKGY; v_call: TRBV7-2
cdr3_aa: ASSVGTARTDTQY; v_call: TRBV9
cdr3_aa: ASSRGGVSLTDYNEQF; v_call: TRBV4-3
cdr3_aa: ASSTPAGPSTDTQY; v_call: TRBV27
cdr3_aa: AISDMTSGGPSGEQF; v_call: TRBV10-3
cdr3_aa: ATSGEGPYNEQF; v_call: TRBV15
cdr3_aa: ASSQGTVSFQETQY; v_call: TRBV5-6
cdr3_aa: ASSPIVGGSGELF; v_call: TRBV18
cdr3_aa: ASSSAGGYTEAF; v_call: TRBV7-9
cdr3_aa: ATSDSGDTEAF; v_call: TRBV24-1
cdr3_aa: ASSQRETTNEKLF; v_call: TRBV5-8
cdr3_aa: ASGQITYQGAKTEAF; v_call: TRBV19
cdr3_aa: ASTLVGGDEQY; v_call: TRBV7-9